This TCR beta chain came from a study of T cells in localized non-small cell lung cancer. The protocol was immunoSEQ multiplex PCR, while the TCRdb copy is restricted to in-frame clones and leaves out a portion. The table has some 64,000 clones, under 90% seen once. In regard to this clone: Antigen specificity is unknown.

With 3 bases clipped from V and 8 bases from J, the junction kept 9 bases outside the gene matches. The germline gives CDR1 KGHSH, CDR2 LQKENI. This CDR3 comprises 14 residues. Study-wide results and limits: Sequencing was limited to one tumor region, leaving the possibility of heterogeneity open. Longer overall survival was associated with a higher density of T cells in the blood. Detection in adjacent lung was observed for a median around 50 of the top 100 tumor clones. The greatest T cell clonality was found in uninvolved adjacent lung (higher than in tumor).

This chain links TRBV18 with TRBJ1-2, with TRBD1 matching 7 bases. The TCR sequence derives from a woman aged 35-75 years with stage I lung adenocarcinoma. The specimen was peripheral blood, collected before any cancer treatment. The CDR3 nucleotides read TGTGCCAGCTCACCCAGCGAGGGGGCGCAAGGCTACACCTTC. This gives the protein CASSPSEGAQGYTF.